A single sample gave rise to the 25 T cell receptor beta chains below, sequenced in a study of cytomegalovirus exposure and HLA in healthy donors. Vbeta (60) and Jbeta (13) primers were used in the PCR. Produced via immunoSEQ multiplex PCR; TCRdb's table is partial and in-frame only. This sample has under 200,000 clones, with 65% to 70% found just once. The sequencing sample was made of PBMCs. These receptors all stem from a woman aged 18-30 years in good health and CMV-seropositive.

This clone was seen just once. The chain combines TRBV5-1 with TRBJ2-3; 14 bases line up with TRBD2. This CDR3 spans 16 amino acids. Per the germline V gene, CDR1 is SGHRS and CDR2 is YFSETQ. Germline trimming cut 6 bases from V and 6 bases from J; bases unmatched to any gene: 9. The CDR3 DNA follows: TGCGCCAGCACCCTGACTAGCGGGGGGGCAGGTGATACGCAGTATTTT. It is translated as CASTLTSGGAGDTQYF.

This sequence joins TRBV18 and TRBJ2-7, with TRBD2 matching over 9 bases. With V trimmed by 6 bases and J by 4 bases, 13 bases remained unmatched. The CDR3 consists of 16 residues. Per germline, CDR1 KGHSH and CDR2 LQKENI. In DNA form, the CDR3 reads TGTGCCAGCTCTCCTCCTATTGGCAGCGGGAGGTACGAGCAGTACTTC. This gives the protein CASSPPIGSGRYEQYF.

The genes are TRBV19 and TRBJ1-4, with D perhaps matching TRBD1 (5 bases). This CDR3 region has 15 residues. V lost 5 bases and J 8 bases, leaving 18 bases between the germline ends. Germline V CDR1 and CDR2: LNHDA, SQIVND (reference sequence). The CDR3 region is CASSPTGTGFEKLFF. CDR3 in DNA: TGTGCCAGTAGTCCTACCGGGACTGGATTCGAAAAACTGTTTTTT.

The chain uses TRBV5-1 and TRBJ2-7, with D tentatively TRBD2 (6 bases). V gave up 1 base and J gave up 5 bases, with 16 bases separating them. The CDR3 contains 15 residues. CDR1 and CDR2 (germline): SGHRS, YFSETQ. CDR3 sequence reads: CASSLLGREDDEQYF. In DNA, the CDR3 is TGCGCCAGCAGCTTGCTGGGCAGGGAGGACGACGAGCAGTACTTC.

The V and J genes are TRBV16 and TRBJ2-5; the D gene is possibly TRBD1 (6 bases). Trimming left V 5 bases short and J 2 bases short, with 12 bases between. This CDR3 spans 14 amino acids. Germline CDR1 KGHSY, CDR2 FQNENV. CDR3 sequence reads: CASSTGMVQETQYF. In DNA form, the CDR3 reads TGTGCCAGCAGCACAGGGATGGTGCAAGAGACCCAGTACTTC.

This chain uses TRBV7-6 with TRBJ2-2, with D maybe TRBD2 (5 bases). CDR3 length equals 13 residues. V was cut by 4 bases and J by 7 bases, with 10 bases left in between. Germline-derived CDR1 and CDR2 are SGHVS and FNYEAQ. CDR3 bases: TGTGCCAGCAGCTCGGGGTGGAACGGGGAGCTGTTTTTT. This sequence encodes CASSSGWNGELFF.

This clone was seen once. The chain recombines TRBV30 with TRBJ2-3; D is perhaps TRBD2 (6 bases). The germline gives CDR1 GTSNPN, CDR2 SVGIG (reference sequence). V lost 2 bases to trimming and J lost 4 bases, with 22 bases between them. This CDR3 region has 17 residues. The CDR3 loop is CAWSSRGKGWSSDTQYF. The DNA of the CDR3 is TGTGCCTGGAGTTCCCGGGGGAAAGGGTGGTCATCAGATACGCAGTATTTT.

The chain recombines TRBV28 with TRBJ1-1; possibly TRBD1 for D (6 bases). The germline V gene encodes CDR1 MDHEN and CDR2 SYDVKM. Trimming removed 2 bases at V and 3 bases at J, with 25 bases between. This CDR3 spans 19 amino acids. The CDR3 DNA follows: TGTGCCAGCAGTTTAGCATTTTCGTTCTGGGGGCTTAGATACACTGAAGCTTTCTTT. This gives the protein CASSLAFSFWGLRYTEAFF.

The table lists this clone with a few counts. The chain recombines TRBV7-9 with TRBJ2-5; 11 bases agree with TRBD2. The CDR3 is 14 amino acids. V lost 2 bases to trimming and J lost 11 bases; unmatched junction nucleotides: 7. The germline V gene has CDR1 SEHNR and CDR2 FQNEAQ (reference sequence). Written as DNA, the CDR3 is TGTGCCAGCAGCTTACGTAGCGGGGGGGATGAGCAGTACTTC. Translating it yields CASSLRSGGDEQYF.

V gene TRBV7-9 combines with J gene TRBJ1-1; perhaps TRBD1 as D (6 bases). V shed 5 bases and J shed 1 base, with 14 bases lying between them. This CDR3 contains 15 residues. Germline V gene sequence: CDR1 SEHNR, CDR2 FQNEAQ (reference sequence). The CDR3 region is CASSRGRGQNTEAFF. The DNA of the CDR3 is TGTGCCAGCAGCCGTGGCAGGGGACAGAACACTGAAGCTTTCTTT.

In nucleotides, the CDR3 is TGTGCCAGCAGCTCCCGACTGACTAGCGGGAGATTTAAGGGGGCGCAGTATTTT. This gives the protein CASSSRLTSGRFKGAQYF. The chain combines TRBV21-1 with TRBJ2-3; no check of the table's D call, TRBD2, against the DNA was made. TRBV21-1 is termed a pseudogene. CDR3 size: 18 residues.

V and J are TRBV9 and TRBJ2-5, with TRBD1 matching over 7 bases. The V and J ends lost 0 bases and 4 bases, in that order; junction bases with no gene match: 6. The germline V gene encodes CDR1 SGDLS and CDR2 YYNGEE. The CDR3 is made up of 15 amino acids. The CDR3 bases are TGTGCCAGCAGCGTAGCGGTAGGGGGCCGAGAGACCCAGTACTTC. Its translation: CASSVAVGGRETQYF.

This sequence joins TRBV19 and TRBJ1-4; D gene unclear. The CDR3 runs 14 residues. Deletions cut 5 bases from V and 0 bases from J, with 7 bases between. Germline V lookup: CDR1 LNHDA, CDR2 SQIVND (reference sequence). In nucleotides, the CDR3 is TGTGCCAGTAGTGACATCGCAACTAATGAAAAACTGTTTTTT. Translation gives CASSDIATNEKLFF.

This clone was seen just once. The rearrangement links TRBV27 to TRBJ1-4; maybe TRBD1 (5 bases). Trimming shortened V by 11 bases and J by 3 bases, and 19 bases separated the two germline ends. In germline, CDR1 is MNHEY, CDR2 SMNVEV (reference sequence). This CDR3 region has 15 residues. The CDR3 region is CASAPGGAPNEKLFF. The CDR3 DNA reads TGTGCCTCGGCACCCGGGGGTGCCCCTAATGAAAAACTGTTTTTT.

This chain connects TRBV10-1 to TRBJ2-4; 7 bases fit TRBD1. The CDR3 length is 15 residues. The germline V gene has CDR1 WNHNN and CDR2 SYGVQD (reference sequence). J gave up 0 bases and V 2 bases, and 1 base lay outside the gene matches. The CDR3 loop reads CASSERGLAKNIQYF. CDR3 DNA sequence: TGCGCCAGCAGTGAGAGGGGGCTAGCCAAAAACATTCAGTACTTC.

The chain has TRBV9 and TRBJ1-2; D is ambiguous. Germline loops: CDR1 SGDLS, CDR2 YYNGEE. Trimming removed 3 bases at V and 0 bases at J, with 9 bases between. CDR3 length equals 14 residues. CDR3 coding DNA: TGTGCCAGCAGCGGGGCCGGGGCTAACTATGGCTACACCTTC. Translated: CASSGAGANYGYTF.

The genes are TRBV19 and TRBJ2-6; unclear D gene. The CDR3 covers 20 residues. Germline V gene sequence: CDR1 LNHDA, CDR2 SQIVND (reference sequence). The germline V and J ends were trimmed by 5 bases and 4 bases, with 27 bases remaining between them. The CDR3 loop reads CASSLPRIRVTPGGANVLTF. The CDR3 DNA sequence: TGTGCCAGTAGTCTCCCGCGGATCCGGGTCACTCCTGGAGGGGCCAACGTCCTGACTTTC.

The V call is TRBV2, the J call TRBJ2-7; TRBD2 agrees at 7 bases. Germline values: CDR1 SNHLY, CDR2 FYNNEI. Trimming at V came to 4 bases and at J to 2 bases, leaving 8 bases not matched to a gene. The CDR3 covers 15 residues. CDR3 sequence reads: CASSVGGEVTYEQYF. Here the CDR3 DNA reads TGTGCCAGCAGTGTGGGAGGGGAAGTTACCTACGAGCAGTACTTC.

The V call is TRBV5-8, the J call TRBJ2-7; 11 bases line up with TRBD1. V lost 5 bases and J lost 2; bases outside the gene matches: 6. The CDR3 sequence is 15 residues long. From germline, CDR1 is SGHTS and CDR2 YDEGEE. CDR3 residues: CASSLTGQGAYEQYF. The CDR3 DNA reads TGTGCCAGCAGTCTTACGGGACAGGGGGCCTACGAGCAGTACTTC.

This rearrangement joins TRBV7-9 to TRBJ2-3, with TRBD2 identical over 7 bases. The CDR3 has 13 residues. The germline gives CDR1 SEHNR, CDR2 FQNEAQ (reference sequence). With V trimmed by 7 bases and J by 7 bases, 8 bases remained unmatched. CDR3 in amino acids: CASMGGGINTQYF. CDR3 nucleotides: TGTGCCAGCATGGGGGGGGGTATCAATACGCAGTATTTT.

The J gene is TRBJ2-7, the V gene TRBV7-9; a possible D gene is TRBD1 (5 bases). This CDR3 has 11 amino acids. Germline assignment: CDR1 SEHNR and CDR2 FQNEAQ (reference sequence). V lost 8 bases and J lost 1, with 6 bases in between. CDR3 nucleotides: TGTGCCAGCCAGGGTTCCTACGAGCAGTACTTC. It yields the protein CASQGSYEQYF.

CDR3 in DNA: TGTGCCAGCAGCCAAGAATCTTTTGGCGGCTCCTACAATGAGCAGTTCTTC. Translating it yields CASSQESFGGSYNEQFF. The chain couples TRBV14 to TRBJ2-1; D ambiguous. CDR3 size: 17 residues. Germline lookup yields CDR1 SGHDN and CDR2 FVKESK. V shed 0 bases and J shed 0 bases, with 12 bases lying between them.

The chain combines TRBV11-1 with TRBJ2-3; D call uncertain. V lost 1 base and J 6 bases, leaving 11 bases between the germline ends. Germline values: CDR1 SGHAT, CDR2 FQDESV (reference sequence). This CDR3 is 14 amino acids long. The CDR3 DNA is TGTGCCAGCAGCTTAGGGTCAAAAGAGGATACGCAGTATTTT. It specifies CASSLGSKEDTQYF.

Written as DNA, the CDR3 is TGTGCCAGCAGCATAGGACTAAAATGGTACGAGCAGTACTTC. This translates into CASSIGLKWYEQYF. The V gene is TRBV5-6, the J gene TRBJ2-7, with D perhaps matching TRBD2 (6 bases). CDR3 length: 14 amino acids. V lost 4 bases and J lost 4, with 15 bases in between. The germline gives CDR1 SGHDT, CDR2 YYEEEE.

The chain employs TRBV29-1 and TRBJ2-3; no clear D gene. There are 14 residues in the CDR3. Trimming cost V 6 bases and J 0 bases, with 13 bases left between them. Germline V gene lookup returns CDR1 SQVTM and CDR2 ANQGSEA. Written as DNA, the CDR3 is TGCAGCGTAATAAAGATAACTAGCACAGATACGCAGTATTTT. This sequence encodes CSVIKITSTDTQYF.